Shown below are 4 T cell receptor beta chains from a single sample sequenced in a study of cytomegalovirus exposure and HLA in healthy donors. Primers included in the PCR were 60 Vbeta and 13 Jbeta primers. TCRdb's copy holds only in-frame clones and misses some; the assay was immunoSEQ multiplex PCR. This sample has 55,000 to 85,000 clones; less than 80% occur once, and the top ten carry 9% to 13%. Sequenced sample: PBMCs. These receptors all stem from a woman in her forties in good health and CMV-seropositive.

The CDR3 DNA is TGCGCCAGCAGCCAAGTTCCGCGCATTAGCACAGATACGCAGTATTTT. This sequence encodes CASSQVPRISTDTQYF. This rearrangement joins TRBV4-1 to TRBJ2-3; D is unclear. The length of the CDR3 is 16 residues. The V gene lost 1 base and the J gene lost 0 bases, with 11 bases spanning the gap. Germline loops: CDR1 MGHRA, CDR2 YSYEKL.

The chain recombines TRBV5-1 with TRBJ1-5; 10 bases agree with TRBD1. With 4 bases clipped from V and 2 bases from J, the junction kept 6 bases outside the gene matches. The CDR3 totals 16 residues. Germline assignment: CDR1 SGHRS and CDR2 YFSETQ. CDR3 in DNA: TGCGCCAGCAGCCCGGGGACAGGGGCAGGCAATCAGCCCCAGCATTTT. Its protein is CASSPGTGAGNQPQHF.

This sequence joins TRBV15 and TRBJ1-3; D unresolved. The CDR3 spans 14 residues. Germline CDR1 is LNHNV and CDR2 is YYDKDF (reference sequence). The germline V and J ends were trimmed by 3 bases and 2 bases, with 8 bases remaining between them. The CDR3 reads CATSRRVAGNTIYF. The CDR3 DNA reads as TGTGCCACCAGCAGGCGGGTGGCTGGAAACACCATATATTTT.

J is TRBJ1-5 and V is TRBV6-5; D is possibly TRBD1 (5 bases). V gave up 6 bases and J gave up 0 bases, with 12 bases separating them. The germline V gene encodes CDR1 MNHEY and CDR2 SVGAGI. CDR3 length equals 15 residues. The CDR3 sequence: CASRPDRDSNQPQHF. Written as DNA, the CDR3 is TGTGCCAGCAGACCCGACAGAGATAGCAATCAGCCCCAGCATTTT.